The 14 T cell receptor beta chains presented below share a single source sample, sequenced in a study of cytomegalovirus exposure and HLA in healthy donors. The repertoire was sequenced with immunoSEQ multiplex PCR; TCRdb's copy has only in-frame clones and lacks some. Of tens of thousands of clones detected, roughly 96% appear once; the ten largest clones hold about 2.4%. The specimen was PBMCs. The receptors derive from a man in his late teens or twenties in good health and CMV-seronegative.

The CDR3 DNA reads as TGCGCCAGCAGCCATGAGACAGGGTCGAACACTGAAGCTTTCTTT. It translates to CASSHETGSNTEAFF. The V call is TRBV5-1, the J call TRBJ1-1; the match to TRBD1 covers 7 bases. There are 15 residues in the CDR3. From germline, CDR1 is SGHRS and CDR2 YFSETQ. The V gene end was trimmed by 4 bases and the J gene end by 1 base; junction bases not matched to a gene: 7.

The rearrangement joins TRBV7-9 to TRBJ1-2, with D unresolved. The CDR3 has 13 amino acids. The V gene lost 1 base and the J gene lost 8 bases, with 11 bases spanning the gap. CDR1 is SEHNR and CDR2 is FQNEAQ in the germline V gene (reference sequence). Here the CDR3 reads CASSLGAEDGYTF. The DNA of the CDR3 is TGTGCCAGCAGCTTAGGGGCGGAGGACGGCTACACCTTC.

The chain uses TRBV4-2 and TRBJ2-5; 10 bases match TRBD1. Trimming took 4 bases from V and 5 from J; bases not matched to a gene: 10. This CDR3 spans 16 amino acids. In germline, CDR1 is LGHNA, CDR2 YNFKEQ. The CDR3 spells CASSRGPGQGRETQYF. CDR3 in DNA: TGTGCCAGCAGCCGGGGACCGGGACAGGGGAGGGAGACCCAGTACTTC.

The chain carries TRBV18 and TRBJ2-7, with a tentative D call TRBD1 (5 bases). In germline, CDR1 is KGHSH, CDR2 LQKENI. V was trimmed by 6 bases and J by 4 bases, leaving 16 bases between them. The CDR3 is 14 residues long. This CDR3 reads CASSSGIVDYEQYF. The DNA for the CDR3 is TGTGCCAGCTCTTCAGGGATAGTCGATTACGAGCAGTACTTC.

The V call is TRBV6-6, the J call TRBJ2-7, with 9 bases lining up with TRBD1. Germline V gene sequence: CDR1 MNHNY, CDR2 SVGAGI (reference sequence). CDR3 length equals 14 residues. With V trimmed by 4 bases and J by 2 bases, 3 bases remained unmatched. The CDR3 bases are TGTGCCAGCAGTTCACGACAGGGGGCCTACGAGCAGTACTTC. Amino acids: CASSSRQGAYEQYF.

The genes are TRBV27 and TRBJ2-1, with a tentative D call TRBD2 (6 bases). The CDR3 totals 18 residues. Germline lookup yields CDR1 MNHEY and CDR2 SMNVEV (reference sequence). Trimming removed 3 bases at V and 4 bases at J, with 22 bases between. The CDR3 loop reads CASSFWLTGTLGYNEQFF. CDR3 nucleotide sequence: TGTGCCAGCAGTTTTTGGCTTACCGGGACTTTAGGGTACAATGAGCAGTTCTTC.

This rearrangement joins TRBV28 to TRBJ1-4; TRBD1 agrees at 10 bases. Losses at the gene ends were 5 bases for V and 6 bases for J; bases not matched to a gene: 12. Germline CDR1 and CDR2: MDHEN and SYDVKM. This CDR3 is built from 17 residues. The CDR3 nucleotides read TGTGCCAGCAGTCCTATCCGACAGGGGGCGGGTGATGAAAAACTGTTTTTT. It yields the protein CASSPIRQGAGDEKLFF. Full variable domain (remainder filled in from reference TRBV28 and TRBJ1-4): DVKVTQSSRYLVKRTGEKVFLECVQDMDHENMFWYRQDPGLGLRLIYFSYDVKMKEKGDIPEGYSVSREKKERFSLILESASTNQTSMYLCASSPIRQGAGDEKLFFGSGTQLSVL.

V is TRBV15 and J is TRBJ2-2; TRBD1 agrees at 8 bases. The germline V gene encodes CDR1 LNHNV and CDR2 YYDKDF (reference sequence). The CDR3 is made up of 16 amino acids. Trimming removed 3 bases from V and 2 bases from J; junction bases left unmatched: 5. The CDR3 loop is CATSRRGQGNTGELFF. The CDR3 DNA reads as TGTGCCACCAGCAGGCGCGGACAGGGAAACACCGGGGAGCTGTTTTTT.

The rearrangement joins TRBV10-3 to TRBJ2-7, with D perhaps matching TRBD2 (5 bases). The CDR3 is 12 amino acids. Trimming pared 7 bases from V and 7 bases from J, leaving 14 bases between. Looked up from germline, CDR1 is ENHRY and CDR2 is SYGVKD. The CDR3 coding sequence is TGTGCCATCAAGGGCAGTACGGGGGAGCAGTACTTC. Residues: CAIKGSTGEQYF.

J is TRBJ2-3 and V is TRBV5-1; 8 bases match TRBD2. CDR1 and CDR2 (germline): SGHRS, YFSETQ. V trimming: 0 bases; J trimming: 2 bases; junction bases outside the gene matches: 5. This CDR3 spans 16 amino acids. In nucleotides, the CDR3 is TGCGCCAGCAGCTTGGTCCCTAGCGGGCCCACAGATACGCAGTATTTT. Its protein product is CASSLVPSGPTDTQYF.

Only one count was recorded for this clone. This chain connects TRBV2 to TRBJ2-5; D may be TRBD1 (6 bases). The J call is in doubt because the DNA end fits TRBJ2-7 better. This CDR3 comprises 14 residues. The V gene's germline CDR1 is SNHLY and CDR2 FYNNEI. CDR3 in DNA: TGTGCCAGCAGTGAATCCACAGGGTCCCACGAGCAGTACTTC. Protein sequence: CASSESTGSHEQYF.

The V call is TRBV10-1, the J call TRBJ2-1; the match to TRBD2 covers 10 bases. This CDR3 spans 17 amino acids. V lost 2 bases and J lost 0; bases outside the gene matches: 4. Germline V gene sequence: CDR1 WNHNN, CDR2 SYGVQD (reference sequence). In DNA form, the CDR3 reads TGCGCCAGCAGTGAGGCGATAGCGGGAGGCTCCTACAATGAGCAGTTCTTC. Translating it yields CASSEAIAGGSYNEQFF.

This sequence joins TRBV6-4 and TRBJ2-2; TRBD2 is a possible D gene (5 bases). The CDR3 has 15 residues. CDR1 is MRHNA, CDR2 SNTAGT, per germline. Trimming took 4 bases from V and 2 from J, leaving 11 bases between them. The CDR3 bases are TGTGCCAGCAGTGCCAAGGGAGACAACACCGGGGAGCTGTTTTTT. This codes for CASSAKGDNTGELFF.

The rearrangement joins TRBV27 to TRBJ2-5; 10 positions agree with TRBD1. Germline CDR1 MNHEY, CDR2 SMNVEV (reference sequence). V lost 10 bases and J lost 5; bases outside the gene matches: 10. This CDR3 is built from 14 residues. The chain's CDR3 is CAITRGQGGETQYF. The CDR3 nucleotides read TGTGCCATCACGAGAGGACAGGGGGGGGAGACCCAGTACTTC.